These 26 T cell receptor beta chains came from one sample sequenced in a study of response to subunit inactivated influenza vaccine. TCRdb fed the RT-PCR reads into MiXCR, producing one record per CDR3 protein. In the table there are about 520,000 distinct CDR3 sequences, 6.5% to 8% of which are singletons. The specimen comprised PBMCs from blood, sampled around 25 months after vaccination. These receptors all stem from a man aged 45 to 70 who received an inactivated influenza vaccine.

V and J are TRBV10-3 and TRBJ1-5; tentatively, D is TRBD1 (6 bases). V lost 4 bases, J lost 1 base, and 11 bases lay in between. This CDR3 is built from 15 residues. Germline CDR1 and CDR2: ENHRY and SYGVKD. The DNA of the CDR3 is TGTGCCATCAGTGGGGCAGGGGTCAGCAATCAGCCCCAGCATTTT. This gives the protein CAISGAGVSNQPQHF.

The gene calls are TRBV7-2 and TRBJ2-3; the D gene could be TRBD1 or TRBD2 (5 bases each). V was clipped by 4 bases and J by 1 base, with 12 bases between them. Germline CDR1 reads SGHTA; CDR2 reads FQGNSA. The CDR3 length is 15 residues. This CDR3 reads CASSSARGRTDTQYF. The DNA for the CDR3 is TGTGCCAGCAGCTCAGCACGGGGACGCACAGATACGCAGTATTTT.

The chain uses TRBV5-1 and TRBJ1-6; D perhaps matches TRBD1 (5 bases). The ends were cut back, 4 bases at V and 7 bases at J, with 9 bases in the middle. The CDR3 length is 13 residues. Germline CDR1 reads SGHRS; CDR2 reads YFSETQ. CDR3 nucleotide sequence: TGCGCCAGCAGCGCCGCAGGGAATTCACCCCTCCACTTT. It yields the protein CASSAAGNSPLHF.

This clonotype was picked up a small number of times. The chain carries TRBV28 and TRBJ2-2, with 9 nucleotides matching TRBD1. The CDR3 covers 17 residues. Germline lookup yields CDR1 MDHEN and CDR2 SYDVKM. The V and J ends lost 4 bases and 4 bases, in that order; junction bases with no gene match: 10. The chain's CDR3 is CASSSQLDRGGTGELFF. The CDR3 DNA reads as TGTGCCAGCAGTTCCCAACTTGACAGGGGGGGCACCGGGGAGCTGTTTTTT.

This clonotype was found a few times. The chain carries TRBV5-5 and TRBJ2-2; 12 bases line up with TRBD1. Germline lookup yields CDR1 SGHKS and CDR2 YYEKEE (reference sequence). Trimming removed 3 bases from V and 8 bases from J; junction bases left unmatched: 8. This CDR3 has 16 amino acids. The CDR3 nucleotides read TGTGCCAGCAGCTGGGGACAGGGGGCGCGTGGTGGGGAGCTGTTTTTT. The encoded protein is CASSWGQGARGGELFF.

The rearrangement links TRBV7-9 to TRBJ2-1; TRBD1 aligns across 10 bases. The V gene end was trimmed by 0 bases and the J gene end by 7 bases; junction bases not matched to a gene: 3. CDR3 length: 15 residues. CDR1 is SEHNR, CDR2 FQNEAQ, per germline (reference sequence). The CDR3 DNA sequence: TGTGCCAGCAGCTTAGCCGGGACAGGGGCGAATGAGCAGTTCTTC. Its translation: CASSLAGTGANEQFF.

Only a few counts were recorded for this clonotype. The genes are TRBV15 and TRBJ2-5; 7 bases agree with TRBD1. This CDR3 is built from 15 residues. CDR1 and CDR2 from the germline V gene are LNHNV and YYDKDF (reference sequence). The trim removed 2 bases at V and 2 bases at J, leaving 5 bases unmatched. The CDR3 region has the DNA TGTGCCACCAGCAGATTATCAGGGGGTCAAGAGACCCAGTACTTC. It encodes CATSRLSGGQETQYF.

The chain is built from TRBV6-2 or TRBV6-3 and TRBJ2-2; D might be TRBD1 or TRBD2, each matching 6 bases. Trimming removed 5 bases from V and 4 bases from J, with 11 bases in between. The CDR3 consists of 14 residues. The germline V gene has CDR1 MNHEY and CDR2 SVGEGT. CDR3 protein: CASSRGTSTGELFF. CDR3 DNA sequence: TGTGCCAGCAGTAGGGGGACTTCCACCGGGGAGCTGTTTTTT.

There are many counts of this clonotype. The genes are TRBV28 and TRBJ2-2; D remains unclear. This CDR3 spans 13 amino acids. V was pared by 6 bases and J by 8 bases, with 13 bases between. Looked up from germline, CDR1 is MDHEN and CDR2 is SYDVKM. The CDR3 reads CASSPILAGELFF. The CDR3 region has the DNA TGTGCCAGCAGCCCTATTTTGGCGGGGGAGCTGTTTTTT. The complete variable domain, with remaining parts taken from reference TRBV28 and TRBJ2-2, reads DVKVTQSSRYLVKRTGEKVFLECVQDMDHENMFWYRQDPGLGLRLIYFSYDVKMKEKGDIPEGYSVSREKKERFSLILESASTNQTSMYLCASSPILAGELFFGEGSRLTVL.

The rearrangement links TRBV11-2 to TRBJ1-4; D perhaps matches TRBD1 (5 bases). The CDR3 has 15 amino acids. Trimming left V 1 base short and J 3 bases short, with 9 bases between. Germline assignment: CDR1 SGHAT and CDR2 FQNNGV. In nucleotides, the CDR3 is TGTGCCAGCAGCTTAGCGGGAGGGGCTAATGAAAAACTGTTTTTT. This encodes CASSLAGGANEKLFF.

This clonotype came up many times. The gene calls are TRBV3-1 and TRBJ2-7; 7 bases map to TRBD2. Germline V gene lookup returns CDR1 LGHDT and CDR2 YNNKEL (reference sequence). This CDR3 spans 16 amino acids. V lost 1 base to trimming and J lost 0 bases; unmatched junction nucleotides: 6. CDR3 sequence (DNA): TGTGCCAGCAGCCAAGCTCCGGGGGGTTCCTCCTACGAGCAGTACTTC. It encodes CASSQAPGGSSYEQYF.

This clonotype turned up a few times. The chain is built from TRBV20-1 and TRBJ2-1, with TRBD2 identical over 12 bases. Germline V gene data show CDR1 as DFQATT and CDR2 as SNEGSKA (reference sequence). Trimming at V came to 4 bases and at J to 8 bases, leaving 6 bases not matched to a gene. This CDR3 has 14 amino acids. CDR3 coding DNA: TGCAGTGCTAAAGGGGCTAGCGGGAGGGATGAGCAGTTCTTC. Protein: CSAKGASGRDEQFF.

This clonotype was seen many times. The chain is built from TRBV7-2 and TRBJ2-7, with 10 bases aligning to TRBD2. Germline trimming cut 6 bases from V and 4 bases from J; bases unmatched to any gene: 6. CDR1 is SGHTA, CDR2 FQGNSA, per germline. CDR3 size: 14 residues. The CDR3 is CASSPTSGIYEQYF. CDR3 nucleotides: TGTGCCAGCAGTCCTACTAGCGGGATTTACGAGCAGTACTTC. The full variable domain, its missing parts supplied by reference TRBV7-2 and TRBJ2-7, is GAGVSQSPSNKVTEKGKDVELRCDPISGHTALYWYRQSLGQGLEFLIYFQGNSAPDKSGLPSDRFSAERTGGSVSTLTIQRTQQEDSAVYLCASSPTSGIYEQYFGPGTRLTVT.

V and J are TRBV7-2 and TRBJ1-2, with D perhaps TRBD1 (5 bases). V was pared by 4 bases and J by 7 bases, with 19 bases between. CDR3 length: 15 amino acids. Germline V lookup: CDR1 SGHTA, CDR2 FQGNSA. CDR3 sequence: CASSYHDGGSGGYTF. The CDR3 nucleotides are TGTGCCAGCAGCTACCATGATGGGGGGAGTGGTGGCTACACCTTC.

Here the CDR3 DNA reads TGCAGTGCTTTAAATAGACTAGCGACATACAATGAGCAGTTCTTC. Translation gives CSALNRLATYNEQFF. V usage is TRBV20-1 and J usage is TRBJ2-1; 8 bases line up with TRBD2. The V gene end was trimmed by 5 bases and the J gene end by 4 bases; junction bases not matched to a gene: 10. The CDR3 totals 15 residues. Germline V gene lookup returns CDR1 DFQATT and CDR2 SNEGSKA (reference sequence).

This clonotype was counted a few times. The gene calls are TRBV12-3 or TRBV12-4 and TRBJ2-7; D not resolved. This CDR3 comprises 14 residues. V was pared by 3 bases and J by 3 bases, with 12 bases between. CDR3 region: CASSLGQNIYEQYF. The CDR3 bases are TGTGCCAGCAGTTTGGGCCAGAATATCTACGAGCAGTACTTC.

V is TRBV6-2 or TRBV6-3 and J is TRBJ2-5, with 15 bases aligning to TRBD2. CDR3 length equals 20 residues. The germline CDR1 and CDR2 sequences are MNHEY and SVGEGT. V gave up 0 bases and J gave up 2 bases; unmatched junction bases: 10. For the CDR3, the DNA is TGTGCCAGCAGTTACTCTCGGACTAGCGGGAGGGCGGGGACTCAAGAGACCCAGTACTTC. It codes for CASSYSRTSGRAGTQETQYF.

The chain couples TRBV30 to TRBJ2-2, with unresolved D. Between the trimmed V and J ends, which lost 4 bases and 2 bases, there was a span of 5 bases. CDR1 is GTSNPN and CDR2 is SVGIG in the germline V gene (reference sequence). CDR3 size: 12 residues. The CDR3 protein is CAWKLNTGELFF. The DNA for the CDR3 is TGTGCCTGGAAGCTCAACACCGGGGAGCTGTTTTTT.

This chain connects TRBV9 to TRBJ2-1, with D tentatively TRBD2 (5 bases). Germline assignment: CDR1 SGDLS and CDR2 YYNGEE. The CDR3 sequence is 15 residues long. Trimming removed 0 bases from V and 5 bases from J, with 12 bases in between. The CDR3: CASSVVGNTHNEQFF. In nucleotides, the CDR3 is TGTGCCAGCAGCGTAGTCGGGAACACCCACAATGAGCAGTTCTTC.

This clonotype was counted only a few times. The rearrangement uses TRBV28 and TRBJ2-1, with 15 bases lining up with TRBD2. V shed 6 bases, J shed 3 bases, and the junction held 6 bases outside the gene matches. Germline CDR1 reads MDHEN; CDR2 reads SYDVKM. The length of the CDR3 is 17 residues. This CDR3 is CASSPGTSGRNYNEQFF. DNA for the CDR3: TGTGCCAGCAGCCCCGGGACTAGCGGGAGGAACTACAATGAGCAGTTCTTC. The full variable domain, rest sourced from reference TRBV28 and TRBJ2-1, is DVKVTQSSRYLVKRTGEKVFLECVQDMDHENMFWYRQDPGLGLRLIYFSYDVKMKEKGDIPEGYSVSREKKERFSLILESASTNQTSMYLCASSPGTSGRNYNEQFFGPGTRLTVL.

This clonotype turned up a few times. This chain uses TRBV2 with TRBJ2-3, with TRBD2 matching 14 bases. J lost 4 bases, V lost 6 bases, and 6 bases had no gene match. CDR1 is SNHLY, CDR2 FYNNEI, per germline. The CDR3 has 16 amino acids. In nucleotides, the CDR3 is TGTGCCAGCAGGTTCGGACTAGCGGGGGGAGCAGATACGCAGTATTTT. Translating gives CASRFGLAGGADTQYF.

Ten or more counts support this clonotype. The CDR3, as DNA: TGTGCCAGCAGTGTAGGCGGGGGGGCAAGCTCCTACAATGAGCAGTTCTTC. It yields the protein CASSVGGGASSYNEQFF. The gene calls are TRBV6-1 and TRBJ2-1; TRBD2 matches 9 bases. The V segment lost 4 bases and the J segment 0 bases; nucleotides outside the gene matches: 7. The CDR3 has 17 amino acids. CDR1 MNHNS and CDR2 SASEGT come from the germline V gene.

This clonotype was detected ten times or more. V is TRBV5-1 and J is TRBJ2-1; 11 bases are shared with TRBD2. The CDR3 length is 16 residues. Trimming cost V 4 bases and J 7 bases; bases outside gene matches: 10. CDR1 and CDR2 from the germline V gene are SGHRS and YFSETQ. Here the CDR3 reads CASSRIVTSGANEQFF. CDR3 coding DNA: TGCGCCAGCAGCCGAATTGTGACTAGCGGGGCTAATGAGCAGTTCTTC.

This clonotype was seen more than once but under ten times. V is TRBV7-2 and J is TRBJ1-2; no clear D. Looked up from germline, CDR1 is SGHTA and CDR2 is FQGNSA. Trimming removed 5 bases at V and 3 bases at J, with 19 bases between. The CDR3 covers 16 residues. The chain's CDR3 is CASSRFWLPEDYGYTF. The CDR3 DNA sequence: TGTGCCAGCAGCCGGTTCTGGCTGCCGGAGGACTATGGCTACACCTTC.

The chain links TRBV4-3 to TRBJ1-2, with no clear D. Germline V lookup: CDR1 LGHNA, CDR2 YSLEER. CDR3 size: 15 residues. The V end was cut by 0 bases, the J end by 2 bases, with 10 bases between. The CDR3 region has the DNA TGCGCCAGCAGCCAAGAAGATCCAGGAAACTATGGCTACACCTTC. As protein: CASSQEDPGNYGYTF.

The J gene is TRBJ2-5, the V gene TRBV7-2, with D hard to call. CDR3 length: 15 amino acids. The germline CDR1 and CDR2 sequences are SGHTA and FQGNSA. V lost 4 bases and J lost 1, with 13 bases in between. The CDR3 region has the DNA TGTGCCAGCAGCTCTATGAGGACGCCCCAAGAGACCCAGTACTTC. It encodes CASSSMRTPQETQYF.